The 7 T cell receptor beta chains listed next were all sequenced from one sample in a study of T-cell reconstitution after alpha-beta-depleted transplantation in children. The TCRbeta library was prepared with unique molecular identifiers. One entry per CDR3 protein, called by TCRdb with MiXCR from the PCR reads. Found here are around 670,000 distinct CDR3 sequences, about an eighth of them singletons; the top ten hold roughly 0.84%. The sequencing here drew on PBMCs, taken before TCRalphabeta/CD19-depleted stem cell transplant. The receptors were gathered from a girl aged 2-15 years with congenital amegakaryocytic thrombocytopenia, due to receive a stem cell transplant.

This clonotype showed up many times. The rearrangement joins TRBV12-3 or TRBV12-4 to TRBJ2-1; D call uncertain. CDR3 size: 11 residues. With 3 bases removed from V and 6 bases from J, the gap between germline ends came to 3 bases. CDR3 DNA: TGTGCCAGCAGTTTTTTCAATGAGCAGTTCTTC. Translating gives CASSFFNEQFF.

In this sample, this clonotype turned up many times. The chain recombines TRBV4-2 with TRBJ2-3, with 10 bases aligning to TRBD2. Germline CDR1 LGHNA, CDR2 YNFKEQ. The CDR3 has 14 residues. J lost 6 bases, V lost 2 bases, and 2 bases had no gene match. CDR3 sequence (DNA): TGTGCCAGCAGCCAATATAGCGGGAGGGATACGCAGTATTTT. As protein: CASSQYSGRDTQYF.

This rearrangement joins TRBV5-1 to TRBJ1-1, with D unresolved. The CDR3 runs to 16 residues. The germline gives CDR1 SGHRS, CDR2 YFSETQ. Trimming stripped 5 bases from V and 5 bases from J, with 22 bases between. CDR3 sequence (DNA): TGCGCCAGCAGAGGTGGTCACCGGGTGGGAGAAACTGAAGCTTTCTTT. Translating it yields CASRGGHRVGETEAFF. Complete variable domain (other parts from reference TRBV5-1 and TRBJ1-1): KAGVTQTPRYLIKTRGQQVTLSCSPISGHRSVSWYQQTPGQGLQFLFEYFSETQRNKGNFPGRFSGRQFSNSRSEMNVSTLELGDSALYLCASRGGHRVGETEAFFGQGTRLTVV.

The sample holds many counts of this clonotype. The chain has TRBV29-1 and TRBJ1-5; 10 bases match TRBD1. The V gene's germline CDR1 is SQVTM and CDR2 ANQGSEA. The CDR3 sequence is 13 residues long. The junction had 4 bases not matched to a gene; V was cut back by 6 bases and J by 5 bases. CDR3 in amino acids: CSVAGTGDQPQHF. DNA for the CDR3: TGCAGCGTGGCCGGGACAGGGGATCAGCCCCAGCATTTT. Together with reference TRBV29-1 and TRBJ1-5, the CDR3 gives the full variable domain: SAVISQKPSRDICQRGTSLTIQCQVDSQVTMMFWYRQQPGQSLTLIATANQGSEATYESGFVIDKFPISRPNLTFSTLTVSNMSPEDSSIYLCSVAGTGDQPQHFGDGTRLSIL.

This clonotype was detected ten times or more. This chain's CDR3 is CASRPGVTNTGELFF. CDR3 nucleotides: TGTGCCAGCAGACCTGGGGTAACGAACACCGGGGAGCTGTTTTTT. The J gene is TRBJ2-2, the V gene TRBV6-1; no clear D gene. This CDR3 is 15 amino acids long. The germline V gene has CDR1 MNHNS and CDR2 SASEGT. Trimming took off 6 bases at V and 0 bases at J, with 11 bases between the two ends.

This clonotype was detected a few times. V and J are TRBV7-7 and TRBJ2-5, with 8 bases matching TRBD1. V gave up 5 bases and J gave up 4 bases; unmatched junction bases: 9. The germline V gene encodes CDR1 SSHAT and CDR2 FNYEAQ (reference sequence). The CDR3 sequence is 15 residues long. In nucleotides, the CDR3 is TGTGCCAGCAGCCCCCAGGGGGCCTATTTAGAGACCCAGTACTTC. This translates into CASSPQGAYLETQYF.

In nucleotides, the CDR3 is TGTGCCAGCAGTGAAAGCGGGGGGCCGGCTGAAGCTTTCTTT. Its translation: CASSESGGPAEAFF. The chain is built from TRBV6-1 and TRBJ1-1, with D tentatively TRBD1 (6 bases). Deletions cut 2 bases from V and 6 bases from J, with 13 bases between. Germline V CDR1 and CDR2: MNHNS, SASEGT. The CDR3 contains 14 residues.